These 19 T cell receptor beta chains originate from one sample sequenced in a study of CD8 T cells in ankylosing spondylitis. MiXCR was run by TCRdb on the 5' RACE reads, yielding one entry per CDR3 protein. The sample shows about 240,000 distinct CDR3 sequences, 8% to 9.5% of them seen only once. Sequencing was done on a sample of blood, either unsorted or a sorted T cell fraction (not recorded which). These receptors were taken from a male donor with ankylosing spondylitis or in good health (not recorded which).

The chain couples TRBV6-1 to TRBJ2-3; D gene ambiguous. CDR1 MNHNS and CDR2 SASEGT come from the germline V gene. The CDR3 is 12 residues long. V dropped 10 bases and J dropped 7 bases, with 15 bases sitting between them. The DNA of the CDR3 is TGTGCCATCCCGGATCAAACCAATACGCAGTATTTT. Translated, it gives CAIPDQTNTQYF.

This clonotype turned up a few times. The chain employs TRBV5-1 and TRBJ2-7; 9 bases align to TRBD1. The germline gives CDR1 SGHRS, CDR2 YFSETQ. The CDR3 runs to 15 residues. J was trimmed by 2 bases and V by 4 bases; bases with no gene match: 7. The CDR3 nucleotides read TGCGCCAGCAGCCCTCCGGGGACAGGGCCCTACGAGCAGTACTTC. It translates to CASSPPGTGPYEQYF.

This clonotype was found many times. This chain links TRBV4-1 with TRBJ2-1; 8 positions match TRBD1. From germline, CDR1 is MGHRA and CDR2 YSYEKL. Trimming at V came to 4 bases and at J to 6 bases, leaving 8 bases not matched to a gene. The CDR3 extends over 15 amino acids. This chain's CDR3 is CASSPRATGGNEQFF. The CDR3 DNA is TGCGCCAGCAGCCCGCGGGCAACAGGGGGCAATGAGCAGTTCTTC.

V and J are TRBV20-1 and TRBJ1-5; D unresolved. Germline V lookup: CDR1 DFQATT, CDR2 SNEGSKA (reference sequence). CDR3 length equals 14 residues. Trimming stripped 3 bases from V and 1 base from J, with 10 bases between. CDR3 sequence: CSARVGGSNQPQHF. CDR3 nucleotides: TGCAGTGCTAGGGTAGGAGGGAGCAATCAGCCCCAGCATTTT.

This clonotype was found many times. J is TRBJ2-7 and V is TRBV29-1, with 8 bases aligning to TRBD1. Germline V gene data show CDR1 as SQVTM and CDR2 as ANQGSEA. The CDR3 has 14 amino acids. J lost 3 bases, V lost 4 bases, and 8 bases had no gene match. The CDR3 DNA reads as TGCAGCGTTGCGTGGACAGGGATTTTCTACGAGCAGTACTTC. Protein sequence: CSVAWTGIFYEQYF.

This clonotype was seen repeatedly, ten times or more. The rearrangement uses TRBV10-2 and TRBJ2-6; no clear D. Germline lookup yields CDR1 WSHSY and CDR2 SAAADI. Trimming pared 6 bases from V and 0 bases from J, leaving 12 bases between. The CDR3 loop spans 16 amino acids. Written as DNA, the CDR3 is TGCGCCAGCAGCCTAACTGGTCCCTCTGGGGCCAACGTCCTGACTTTC. This codes for CASSLTGPSGANVLTF.

This clonotype came up many times. The chain recombines TRBV12-3 or TRBV12-4 with TRBJ2-7, with TRBD1 as a possible D gene (5 bases). The CDR3 extends over 13 amino acids. V was trimmed by 2 bases and J by 7 bases, leaving 12 bases between them. Written as DNA, the CDR3 is TGTGCCAGCAGTTTATTTCCAGGGTGGGAGCAGTACTTC. Amino acids: CASSLFPGWEQYF.

This clonotype has at least ten counts. CDR3 loop: CASSILTRNYGYTF. The DNA for the CDR3 is TGTGCCAGCAGCATCCTAACAAGAAACTATGGCTACACCTTC. The V and J genes are TRBV5-5 and TRBJ1-2; no clear D. CDR3 length: 14 residues. Germline CDR1 SGHKS, CDR2 YYEKEE (reference sequence). Trimming stripped 4 bases from V and 2 bases from J, with 12 bases between.

The chain has TRBV9 and TRBJ2-3; 12 nucleotides align to TRBD2. Trimming removed 3 bases from V and 2 bases from J; junction bases left unmatched: 10. Per germline, CDR1 SGDLS and CDR2 YYNGEE. The length of the CDR3 is 18 residues. For the CDR3, the DNA is TGTGCCAGCAGCGGACTAGCGGGAGAGGGTCGGGACACAGATACGCAGTATTTT. Its translation is CASSGLAGEGRDTDTQYF.

Ten or more counts support this clonotype. This chain connects TRBV10-3 to TRBJ2-7; D gene uncertain. Trimming cost V 3 bases and J 1 base, with 4 bases left between them. This CDR3 comprises 12 residues. The germline V gene encodes CDR1 ENHRY and CDR2 SYGVKD. The CDR3 nucleotides read TGTGCCATCAGTGAAGTTTCCTACGAGCAGTACTTC. It yields the protein CAISEVSYEQYF.

At least ten counts were recorded for this clonotype. This chain links TRBV5-6 with TRBJ1-1; D unclear. Trimming pared 5 bases from V and 6 bases from J, leaving 17 bases between. This CDR3 comprises 14 residues. CDR1 is SGHDT, CDR2 YYEEEE, per germline. The CDR3 sequence is CASREGIRFAEAFF. The CDR3 DNA sequence: TGTGCCAGCAGGGAAGGGATTAGATTCGCTGAAGCTTTCTTT.

This clonotype was found many times. CDR3 sequence (DNA): TGCAGTGTCTCCGGGACAGGGCCCTACGAGCAGTACTTC. It yields the protein CSVSGTGPYEQYF. V usage is TRBV20-1 and J usage is TRBJ2-7; 9 bases are shared with TRBD1. Germline V gene data show CDR1 as DFQATT and CDR2 as SNEGSKA (reference sequence). The V segment lost 7 bases and the J segment 2 bases; nucleotides outside the gene matches: 6. This CDR3 spans 13 amino acids.

This clonotype was seen a few times. The chain has TRBV7-9 and TRBJ2-1; possible D gene TRBD2, 5 bases. V was clipped by 0 bases and J by 7 bases, with 7 bases between them. This CDR3 is 13 amino acids long. Germline CDR1 SEHNR, CDR2 FQNEAQ (reference sequence). The CDR3 loop is CASSLARGNEQFF. The CDR3 DNA follows: TGTGCCAGCAGCTTAGCGAGAGGGAATGAGCAGTTCTTC.

The chain is built from TRBV4-1 and TRBJ2-2; 7 nucleotides match TRBD2. The CDR3 consists of 14 residues. CDR1 and CDR2 from the germline V gene are MGHRA and YSYEKL. The V and J ends lost 6 bases and 2 bases, in that order; junction bases with no gene match: 3. The CDR3 spells CASRKAGNTGELFF. The CDR3 DNA sequence: TGCGCCAGCAGAAAAGCGGGAAACACCGGGGAGCTGTTTTTT.

This clonotype was detected ten times or more. The chain carries TRBV6-5 and TRBJ1-1; TRBD1 is a possible D gene (5 bases). Germline V gene lookup returns CDR1 MNHEY and CDR2 SVGAGI. The V end was cut by 2 bases, the J end by 1 base, with 14 bases between. The CDR3 loop spans 16 amino acids. CDR3 sequence (DNA): TGTGCCAGCAGTTACAGGGCAGGGTGGGGGAACACTGAAGCTTTCTTT. Its translation: CASSYRAGWGNTEAFF.

There are many counts of this clonotype. J is TRBJ1-6 and V is TRBV6-2 or TRBV6-3; tentative D call: TRBD1 (6 bases). The V gene's germline CDR1 is MNHEY and CDR2 SVGEGT. V gave up 7 bases and J gave up 1 base, with 17 bases separating them. The CDR3 covers 17 residues. The CDR3 DNA sequence: TGTGCCAGCACGGACCTCGACAGGCGGTCCTATAATTCACCCCTCCACTTT. This encodes CASTDLDRRSYNSPLHF.

Many counts were recorded for this clonotype. This chain links TRBV20-1 with TRBJ1-1, with TRBD1 matching over 7 bases. The CDR3 length is 14 residues. Unmatched junction bases numbered 13, after V lost 6 bases and J lost 6 bases. Germline CDR1 is DFQATT and CDR2 is SNEGSKA (reference sequence). This CDR3 reads CSASPGTVISEAFF. The CDR3 DNA reads as TGCAGTGCCTCCCCTGGGACAGTTATTTCTGAAGCTTTCTTT.

This clonotype was recorded at least ten times. The genes are TRBV5-4 and TRBJ1-1, with 8 bases identical to TRBD1. Per the germline V gene, CDR1 is SGHNT and CDR2 is YYREEE (reference sequence). The CDR3 is 16 residues long. Trimming cost V 0 bases and J 11 bases; bases outside gene matches: 15. Here the CDR3 reads CASSLAKDGTGLGAFF. The DNA of the CDR3 is TGTGCCAGCAGCTTGGCCAAGGACGGGACAGGACTAGGGGCTTTCTTT. Using reference TRBV5-4 and TRBJ1-1 for the parts outside the CDR3, the full variable domain is ETGVTQSPTHLIKTRGQQVTLRCSSQSGHNTVSWYQQALGQGPQFIFQYYREEENGRGNFPPRFSGLQFPNYSSELNVNALELDDSALYLCASSLAKDGTGLGAFFGQGTRLTVV.

This clonotype was recorded many times. The chain combines TRBV27 with TRBJ2-1, with D possibly being TRBD1 (6 bases). Germline loops: CDR1 MNHEY, CDR2 SMNVEV (reference sequence). The CDR3 sequence is 14 residues long. Trimming pared 4 bases from V and 2 bases from J, leaving 9 bases between. CDR3 sequence (DNA): TGTGCCAGCAGTTCCAGGGGCCCCTACAATGAGCAGTTCTTC. Its protein is CASSSRGPYNEQFF.